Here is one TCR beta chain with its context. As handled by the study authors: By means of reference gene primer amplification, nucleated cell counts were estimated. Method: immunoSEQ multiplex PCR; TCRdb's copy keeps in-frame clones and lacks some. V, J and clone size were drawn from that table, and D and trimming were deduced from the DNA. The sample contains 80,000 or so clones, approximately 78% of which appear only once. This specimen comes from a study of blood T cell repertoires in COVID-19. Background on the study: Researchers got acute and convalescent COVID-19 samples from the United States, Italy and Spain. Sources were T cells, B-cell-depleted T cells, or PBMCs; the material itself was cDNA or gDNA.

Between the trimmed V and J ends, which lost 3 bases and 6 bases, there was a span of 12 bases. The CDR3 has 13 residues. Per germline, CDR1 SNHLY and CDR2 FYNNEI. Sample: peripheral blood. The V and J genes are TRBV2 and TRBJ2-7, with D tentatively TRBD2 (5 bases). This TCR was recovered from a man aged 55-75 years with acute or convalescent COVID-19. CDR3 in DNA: TGTGCCAGCAGTGACACGGCGGGCACCGAGCAGTACTTC. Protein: CASSDTAGTEQYF.